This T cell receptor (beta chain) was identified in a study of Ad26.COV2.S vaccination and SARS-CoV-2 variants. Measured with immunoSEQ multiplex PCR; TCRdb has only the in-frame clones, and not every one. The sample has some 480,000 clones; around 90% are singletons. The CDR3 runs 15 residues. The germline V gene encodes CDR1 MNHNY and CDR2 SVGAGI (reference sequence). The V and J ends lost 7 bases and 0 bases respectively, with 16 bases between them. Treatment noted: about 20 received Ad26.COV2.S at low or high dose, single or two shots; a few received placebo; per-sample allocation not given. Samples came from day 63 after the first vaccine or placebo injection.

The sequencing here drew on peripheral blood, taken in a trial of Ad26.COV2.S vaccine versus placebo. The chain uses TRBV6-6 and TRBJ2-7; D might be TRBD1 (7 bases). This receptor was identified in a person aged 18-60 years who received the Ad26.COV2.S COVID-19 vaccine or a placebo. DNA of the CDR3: TGTGCCAGCATTGACAGGGCCGGGAGCTCCTACGAGCAGTACTTC. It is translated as CASIDRAGSSYEQYF.